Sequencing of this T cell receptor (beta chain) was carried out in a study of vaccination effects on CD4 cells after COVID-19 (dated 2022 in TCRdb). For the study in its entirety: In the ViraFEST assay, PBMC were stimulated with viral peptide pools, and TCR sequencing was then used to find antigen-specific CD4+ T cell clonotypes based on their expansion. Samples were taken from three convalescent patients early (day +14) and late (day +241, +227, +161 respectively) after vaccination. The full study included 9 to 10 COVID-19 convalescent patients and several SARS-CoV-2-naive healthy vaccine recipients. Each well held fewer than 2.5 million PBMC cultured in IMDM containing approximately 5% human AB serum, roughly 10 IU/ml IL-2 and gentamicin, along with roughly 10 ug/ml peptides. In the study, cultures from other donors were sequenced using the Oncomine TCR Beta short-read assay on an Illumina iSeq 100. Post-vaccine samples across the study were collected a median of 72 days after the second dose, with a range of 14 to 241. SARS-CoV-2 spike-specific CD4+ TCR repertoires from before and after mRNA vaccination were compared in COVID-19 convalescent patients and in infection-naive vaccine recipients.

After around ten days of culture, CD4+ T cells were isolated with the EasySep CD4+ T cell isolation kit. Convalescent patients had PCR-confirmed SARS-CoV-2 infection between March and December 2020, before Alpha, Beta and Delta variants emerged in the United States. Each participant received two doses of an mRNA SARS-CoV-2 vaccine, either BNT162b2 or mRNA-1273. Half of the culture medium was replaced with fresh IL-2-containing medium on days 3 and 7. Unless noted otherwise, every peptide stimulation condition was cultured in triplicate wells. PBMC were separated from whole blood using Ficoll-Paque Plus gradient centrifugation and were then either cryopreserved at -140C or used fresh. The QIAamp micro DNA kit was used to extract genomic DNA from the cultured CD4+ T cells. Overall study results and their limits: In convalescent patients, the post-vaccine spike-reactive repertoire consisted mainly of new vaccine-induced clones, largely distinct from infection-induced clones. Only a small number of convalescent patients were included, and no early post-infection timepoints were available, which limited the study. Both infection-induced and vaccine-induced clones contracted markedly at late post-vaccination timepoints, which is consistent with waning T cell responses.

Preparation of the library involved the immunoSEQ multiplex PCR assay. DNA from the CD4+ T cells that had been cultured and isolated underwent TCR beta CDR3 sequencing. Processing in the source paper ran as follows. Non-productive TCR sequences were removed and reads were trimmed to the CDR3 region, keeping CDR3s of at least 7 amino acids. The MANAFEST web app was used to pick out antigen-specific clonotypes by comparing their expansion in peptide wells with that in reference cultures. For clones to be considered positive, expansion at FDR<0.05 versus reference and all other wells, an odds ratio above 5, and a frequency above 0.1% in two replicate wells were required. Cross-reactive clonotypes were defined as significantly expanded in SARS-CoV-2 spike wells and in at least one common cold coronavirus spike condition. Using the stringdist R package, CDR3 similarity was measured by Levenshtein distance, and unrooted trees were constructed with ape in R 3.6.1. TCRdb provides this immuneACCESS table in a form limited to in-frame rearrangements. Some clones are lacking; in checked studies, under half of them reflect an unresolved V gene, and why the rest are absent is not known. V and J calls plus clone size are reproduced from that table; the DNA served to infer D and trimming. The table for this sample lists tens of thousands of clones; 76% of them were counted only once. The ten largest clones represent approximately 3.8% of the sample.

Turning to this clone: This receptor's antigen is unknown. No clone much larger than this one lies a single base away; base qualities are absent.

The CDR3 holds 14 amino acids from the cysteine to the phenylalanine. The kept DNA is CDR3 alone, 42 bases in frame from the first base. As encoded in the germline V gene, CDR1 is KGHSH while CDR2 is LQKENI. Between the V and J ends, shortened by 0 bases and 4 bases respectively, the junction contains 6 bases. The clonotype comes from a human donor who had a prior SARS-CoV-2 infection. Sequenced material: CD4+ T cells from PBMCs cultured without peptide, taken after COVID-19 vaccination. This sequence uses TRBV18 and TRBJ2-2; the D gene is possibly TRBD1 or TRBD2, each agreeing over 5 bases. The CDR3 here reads CASSPPGPTGELFF. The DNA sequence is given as TGTGCCAGCTCACCACCGGGACCCACCGGGGAGCTGTTTTTT.